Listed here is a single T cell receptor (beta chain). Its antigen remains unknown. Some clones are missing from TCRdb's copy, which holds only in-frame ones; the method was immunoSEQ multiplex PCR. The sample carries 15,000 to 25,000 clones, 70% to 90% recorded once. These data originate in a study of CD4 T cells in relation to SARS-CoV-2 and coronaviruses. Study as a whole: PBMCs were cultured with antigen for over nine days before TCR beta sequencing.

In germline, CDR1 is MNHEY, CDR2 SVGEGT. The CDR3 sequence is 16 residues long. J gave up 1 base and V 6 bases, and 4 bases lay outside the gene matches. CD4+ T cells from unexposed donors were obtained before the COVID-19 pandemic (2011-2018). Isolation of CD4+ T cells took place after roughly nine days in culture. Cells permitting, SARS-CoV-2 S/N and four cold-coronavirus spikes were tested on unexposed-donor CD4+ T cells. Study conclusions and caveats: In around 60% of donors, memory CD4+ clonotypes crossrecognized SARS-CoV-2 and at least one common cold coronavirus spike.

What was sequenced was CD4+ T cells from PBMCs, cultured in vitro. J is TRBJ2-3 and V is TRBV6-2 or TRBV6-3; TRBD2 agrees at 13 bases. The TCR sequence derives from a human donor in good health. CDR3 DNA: TGTGCCAGCAGCCCTACTAGCGGGAGGGGCACAGATACGCAGTATTTT. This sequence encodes CASSPTSGRGTDTQYF.